This entry is about one T cell receptor beta chain. What it binds is unknown. The PCR ran on 60 Vbeta and 13 Jbeta primers. Sequencing was performed with immunoSEQ multiplex PCR; in TCRdb, only in-frame clones are kept and a portion is missing. There are over 120,000 clones in the sample; approximately 84% occur only once, and 9.7% lies in the top ten. This specimen belongs to a study of cytomegalovirus exposure and HLA in healthy donors. Study-wide findings and caveats: What was likely a sequencing artifact was a cluster of highly shared sequence variants. The authors reported that TCR beta sequences could predict HLA-A and HLA-B alleles. These predictions were accurate for most subjects in the first cohort. 87-base-pair reads could not separate some V segments, including TRBV6-2 and TRBV6-3.

J gave up 5 bases and V 5 bases, and 7 bases lay outside the gene matches. The CDR3 length is 16 residues. The V gene's germline CDR1 is SGHNT and CDR2 YENEEA. Sequencing used PBMCs. The source of this sequence is a woman aged 55-70 years in good health and CMV-seropositive. The gene calls are TRBV11-3 and TRBJ2-5; 14 bases line up with TRBD2. The CDR3 loop is CASSQRTSGRLETQYF. As DNA, the CDR3 is TGTGCCAGCAGCCAACGGACTAGCGGGAGGTTGGAGACCCAGTACTTC.